The 30 T cell receptor beta chains below come from one sample, sequenced in a study of OX40 agonist ivuxolimab in advanced cancers. Sequencing used immunoSEQ multiplex PCR; TCRdb keeps in-frame clones, though not all of them. The sample carries more than 80,000 clones, more than 70% recorded once. This specimen was CD4+ or CD8+ T cells sorted from blood, taken in a trial of the OX40 agonist ivuxolimab. These TCRs come from an adult with an advanced solid tumor such as melanoma, head and neck, liver or kidney cancer.

This chain connects TRBV5-4 to TRBJ2-3; D unclear. This CDR3 comprises 16 residues. CDR1 is SGHNT and CDR2 is YYREEE in the germline V gene (reference sequence). The germline V and J ends were trimmed by 4 bases and 3 bases, with 18 bases remaining between them. As DNA, the CDR3 is TGTGCCAGCAGCCAAGATCCGCTATTAGGGACAGATACGCAGTATTTT. Protein: CASSQDPLLGTDTQYF.

CDR3 nucleotide sequence: TGCGCCAGCAGTGAATCTAGCGGGAACAACATTCAGTACTTC. Its translation is CASSESSGNNIQYF. The J gene is TRBJ2-4, the V gene TRBV10-1; 9 nucleotides align to TRBD2. The CDR3 consists of 14 residues. Germline V lookup: CDR1 WNHNN, CDR2 SYGVQD (reference sequence). V lost 3 bases and J lost 7; bases outside the gene matches: 4.

The V and J genes are TRBV11-3 and TRBJ2-5, with TRBD2 matching over 7 bases. Germline-derived CDR1 and CDR2 are SGHNT and YENEEA. The CDR3 has 13 amino acids. The J segment lost 7 bases and the V segment lost 3 bases, leaving 5 bases of the junction unmatched. The CDR3 region is CASSFTSGGTQYF. The CDR3 bases are TGTGCCAGCAGCTTTACTTCGGGGGGGACCCAGTACTTC.

The V call is TRBV5-8, the J call TRBJ2-3; D unresolved. Per germline, CDR1 SGHTS and CDR2 YDEGEE. V lost 2 bases, J lost 7 bases, and 8 bases lay in between. This CDR3 is built from 12 residues. DNA of the CDR3: TGTGCCAGCAGCTTAGACGGATATACGCAGTATTTT. Translating gives CASSLDGYTQYF.

The table lists this clone with a count of one. The chain carries TRBV30 and TRBJ2-2; weak D call: TRBD1 (7 bases). The CDR3 extends over 14 amino acids. V gave up 4 bases and J gave up 4 bases, with 13 bases separating them. The V gene's germline CDR1 is GTSNPN and CDR2 SVGIG (reference sequence). The CDR3: CAWTEGAGTGELFF. CDR3 coding DNA: TGTGCCTGGACGGAGGGGGCGGGCACCGGGGAGCTGTTTTTT.

This chain links TRBV30 with TRBJ2-7; perhaps TRBD1 as D (5 bases). The CDR3 is 12 amino acids. Germline assignment: CDR1 GTSNPN and CDR2 SVGIG (reference sequence). V was cut by 3 bases and J by 5 bases, with 11 bases left in between. The CDR3: CAWSRVVHEQYF. For the CDR3, the DNA is TGTGCCTGGAGCAGGGTGGTCCACGAGCAGTACTTC.

The chain carries TRBV18 and TRBJ2-2; TRBD1 matches 7 bases. Per germline, CDR1 KGHSH and CDR2 LQKENI. The CDR3 runs to 16 residues. V was clipped by 0 bases and J by 4 bases; unmatched bases: 5. CDR3 sequence reads: CASSPPTGDPTGELFF. In DNA form, the CDR3 reads TGTGCCAGCTCACCACCAACAGGGGACCCCACCGGGGAGCTGTTTTTT.

This rearrangement joins TRBV10-1 to TRBJ2-7; D uncertain. Germline values: CDR1 WNHNN, CDR2 SYGVQD (reference sequence). This CDR3 region has 13 residues. Trimming took off 2 bases at V and 2 bases at J, with 7 bases between the two ends. The CDR3 protein is CASSERTAYEQYF. The CDR3 coding sequence is TGCGCCAGCAGTGAGCGTACAGCCTACGAGCAGTACTTC.

This chain connects TRBV27 to TRBJ1-3; D call uncertain. This CDR3 contains 13 residues. V lost 6 bases and J 0 bases, leaving 6 bases between the germline ends. Germline V gene sequence: CDR1 MNHEY, CDR2 SMNVEV (reference sequence). As DNA, the CDR3 is TGTGCCAGCAGGCTAAGCTCTGGAAACACCATATATTTT. Translated: CASRLSSGNTIYF.

The rearrangement uses TRBV5-1 and TRBJ2-3; D remains ambiguous. The CDR3 has 15 residues. With 3 bases removed from V and 2 bases from J, the gap between germline ends came to 13 bases. Germline V CDR1 and CDR2: SGHRS, YFSETQ. Written as DNA, the CDR3 is TGCGCCAGCAGCTCGGACGGCGGCCCCACAGATACGCAGTATTTT. Encoded protein: CASSSDGGPTDTQYF.

This rearrangement joins TRBV6-1 to TRBJ2-1, with no clear D. This CDR3 is built from 15 residues. Trimming pared 6 bases from V and 1 base from J, leaving 13 bases between. Germline V lookup: CDR1 MNHNS, CDR2 SASEGT. CDR3 bases: TGTGCCAGCAGCCGAGATTGGGGTTCCTACAATGAGCAGTTCTTC. This codes for CASSRDWGSYNEQFF.

V is TRBV29-1 and J is TRBJ2-6; no reliable D call. The CDR3 is 16 residues long. Between the trimmed V and J ends, which lost 5 bases and 5 bases, there was a span of 19 bases. Germline V gene lookup returns CDR1 SQVTM and CDR2 ANQGSEA. The CDR3 protein is CSVKQVIQSRANVLTF. In DNA, the CDR3 is TGCAGCGTTAAACAAGTAATACAAAGTCGGGCCAACGTCCTGACTTTC.

This chain joins TRBV7-8 and TRBJ1-5, with 8 bases lining up with TRBD1. This CDR3 region has 15 residues. From germline, CDR1 is SGHVS and CDR2 FQNEAQ. V was pared by 2 bases and J by 3 bases, with 3 bases of the junction left unmatched. CDR3 loop: CASSLSGGVNQPQHF. The CDR3 DNA sequence: TGTGCCAGCAGCTTATCAGGGGGCGTCAATCAGCCCCAGCATTTT.

This chain joins TRBV6-1 and TRBJ1-2; TRBD1 matches 8 bases. Germline V gene data show CDR1 as MNHNS and CDR2 as SASEGT. The J segment lost 6 bases and the V segment lost 6 bases, leaving 6 bases of the junction unmatched. The CDR3 contains 13 residues. The DNA for the CDR3 is TGTGCCAGCAGACTCGACAGGGGCAATGGCTACACCTTC. It specifies CASRLDRGNGYTF.

This clone was seen more than once but under ten times. The J gene is TRBJ1-3, the V gene TRBV30; D is ambiguous. Trimming took 0 bases from V and 1 from J, leaving 4 bases between them. Germline lookup yields CDR1 GTSNPN and CDR2 SVGIG (reference sequence). The CDR3 covers 13 residues. The CDR3 reads CAWSVNSGNTIYF. The CDR3 region has the DNA TGTGCCTGGAGTGTAAATTCTGGAAACACCATATATTTT.

The rearrangement uses TRBV4-3 and TRBJ1-2, with no clear D. The V end lost 0 bases, the J end lost 7 bases, and 15 bases lay between the germline ends. Germline V gene lookup returns CDR1 LGHNA and CDR2 YSLEER. This CDR3 spans 15 amino acids. CDR3 protein: CASSQDIGYLGGYTF. DNA of the CDR3: TGCGCCAGCAGCCAAGATATAGGCTATCTAGGTGGCTACACCTTC.

The genes are TRBV28 and TRBJ1-2, with TRBD1 as a possible D gene (6 bases). CDR1 MDHEN and CDR2 SYDVKM come from the germline V gene. This CDR3 region has 14 residues. Between the trimmed V and J ends, which lost 5 bases and 8 bases, there was a span of 18 bases. CDR3 loop: CASSQRGARGGYTF. The CDR3 DNA follows: TGTGCCAGCAGTCAGAGGGGGGCGAGAGGGGGCTACACCTTC.

The chain links TRBV5-6 to TRBJ2-7, with D maybe TRBD2 (6 bases). The CDR3 is 13 amino acids. The V and J ends lost 0 bases and 4 bases respectively, with 8 bases between them. CDR1 SGHDT and CDR2 YYEEEE come from the germline V gene. The CDR3 protein is CASSLVGGYEQYF. CDR3 nucleotide sequence: TGTGCCAGCAGCTTGGTGGGGGGATACGAGCAGTACTTC.

The rearrangement uses TRBV18 and TRBJ2-1; D may match TRBD1 or TRBD2 (6 bases each). V shed 0 bases and J shed 6 bases, with 12 bases lying between them. The CDR3 loop spans 15 amino acids. From germline, CDR1 is KGHSH and CDR2 LQKENI. The CDR3 protein is CASSPPLGGVNEQFF. CDR3 nucleotide sequence: TGTGCCAGCTCACCACCATTGGGGGGCGTCAATGAGCAGTTCTTC.

The chain is built from TRBV19 and TRBJ2-4, with D perhaps TRBD2 (6 bases). The CDR3 is 16 residues long. The germline V gene encodes CDR1 LNHDA and CDR2 SQIVND (reference sequence). Trimming took 5 bases from V and 1 from J, leaving 15 bases between them. For the CDR3, the DNA is TGTGCCAGTAGTTTTGGCCTAGCGAGGGCCAAAAACATTCAGTACTTC. It is translated as CASSFGLARAKNIQYF.

The chain employs TRBV6-1 and TRBJ2-5, with a tentative D call TRBD1 (5 bases). CDR1 is MNHNS and CDR2 is SASEGT in the germline V gene. The CDR3 spans 14 residues. V shed 6 bases and J shed 3 bases, with 14 bases lying between them. The CDR3 bases are TGTGCCAGCAGGCGTGGGGCTAGGGAAGAGACCCAGTACTTC. Translating it yields CASRRGAREETQYF.

The rearrangement joins TRBV10-3 to TRBJ2-1; maybe TRBD2 (7 bases). CDR1 ENHRY and CDR2 SYGVKD come from the germline V gene. Deletions cut 6 bases from V and 2 bases from J, with 17 bases between. The length of the CDR3 is 16 residues. The CDR3 DNA reads as TGTGCCATCAGCCGGCAGGGGAGGGTCGCCTACAATGAGCAGTTCTTC. Amino acids: CAISRQGRVAYNEQFF.

This clone occurred once. The chain is built from TRBV19 and TRBJ1-5; D uncertain. V shed 7 bases and J shed 0 bases, with 13 bases lying between them. CDR1 and CDR2 from the germline V gene are LNHDA and SQIVND (reference sequence). The length of the CDR3 is 15 residues. CDR3 residues: CASIATGISNQPQHF. The CDR3 DNA sequence: TGTGCCAGTATCGCAACCGGGATTAGCAATCAGCCCCAGCATTTT. Using reference TRBV19 and TRBJ1-5 for the parts outside the CDR3, the full variable domain is DGGITQSPKYLFRKEGQNVTLSCEQNLNHDAMYWYRQDPGQGLRLIYYSQIVNDFQKGDIAEGYSVSREKKESFPLTVTSAQKNPTAFYLCASIATGISNQPQHFGDGTRLSIL.

The gene calls are TRBV27 and TRBJ2-7, with TRBD1 identical over 7 bases. CDR1 and CDR2 (germline): MNHEY, SMNVEV (reference sequence). The CDR3 consists of 17 residues. Trimming took 4 bases from V and 0 from J; bases not matched to a gene: 12. DNA of the CDR3: TGTGCCAGCAGTTCCCAACCTCCGGGACAGCTCTCCTACGAGCAGTACTTC. Encoded protein: CASSSQPPGQLSYEQYF.

The V gene is TRBV7-6, the J gene TRBJ2-3; D is ambiguous. The CDR3 loop spans 12 amino acids. CDR1 is SGHVS and CDR2 is FNYEAQ in the germline V gene. The V end lost 1 base, the J end lost 5 bases, and 4 bases lay between the germline ends. The CDR3 sequence is CASSLDQDTQYF. DNA of the CDR3: TGTGCCAGCAGCTTAGACCAAGATACGCAGTATTTT.

The chain has TRBV27 and TRBJ1-2; D uncertain. Germline lookup yields CDR1 MNHEY and CDR2 SMNVEV (reference sequence). CDR3 length: 14 residues. Trimming pared 1 base from V and 4 bases from J, leaving 10 bases between. The DNA for the CDR3 is TGTGCCAGCAGTTTATATGGCGGAGGCTATGGCTACACCTTC. Encoded protein: CASSLYGGGYGYTF.

The chain uses TRBV14 and TRBJ1-2; a weak D match, TRBD1 (5 bases). This CDR3 is 13 amino acids long. V lost 0 bases, J lost 7 bases, and 9 bases lay in between. Germline V gene lookup returns CDR1 SGHDN and CDR2 FVKESK. CDR3 residues: CASSQDWGSGYTF. In DNA, the CDR3 is TGTGCCAGCAGCCAAGATTGGGGGAGTGGCTACACCTTC. The full variable domain, in which reference TRBV14 and TRBJ1-2 provide the parts outside the CDR3, is EAGVTQFPSHSVIEKGQTVTLRCDPISGHDNLYWYRRVMGKEIKFLLHFVKESKQDESGMPNNRFLAERTGGTYSTLKVQPAELEDSGVYFCASSQDWGSGYTFGSGTRLTVV.

The chain joins TRBV6-1 to TRBJ2-1, with a tentative D call TRBD2 (6 bases). V dropped 6 bases and J dropped 9 bases, with 15 bases sitting between them. Germline CDR1 reads MNHNS; CDR2 reads SASEGT. The CDR3 covers 13 residues. The CDR3 sequence: CASSPGGAGEQFF. CDR3 in DNA: TGTGCCAGCAGCCCCGGCGGGGCGGGTGAGCAGTTCTTC.

This clone was seen a handful of times. The V call is TRBV19, the J call TRBJ2-3; 8 positions match TRBD2. Per germline, CDR1 LNHDA and CDR2 SQIVND (reference sequence). This CDR3 has 16 amino acids. V shed 5 bases and J 3 bases; nucleotides not matched to a gene: 10. Here the CDR3 reads CASSLRGGRPTDTQYF. CDR3 DNA: TGTGCCAGTAGTCTACGGGGGGGCCGACCAACAGATACGCAGTATTTT.

The chain combines TRBV5-6 with TRBJ1-6, with TRBD1 as a possible D gene (6 bases). The CDR3 sequence is 14 residues long. The V and J ends lost 1 base and 7 bases respectively, with 9 bases between them. Germline assignment: CDR1 SGHDT and CDR2 YYEEEE. The CDR3 nucleotides read TGTGCCAGCAGCTTGAGGGGGGGGAATTCACCCCTCCACTTT. Translation: CASSLRGGNSPLHF. The complete variable domain, with remaining parts taken from reference TRBV5-6 and TRBJ1-6, reads DAGVTQSPTHLIKTRGQQVTLRCSPKSGHDTVSWYQQALGQGPQFIFQYYEEEERQRGNFPDRFSGHQFPNYSSELNVNALLLGDSALYLCASSLRGGNSPLHFGNGTRLTVT.